The present entry profiles one T cell receptor beta chain with its context. This sample is drawn from a study of beta chain features in type 1 diabetes. There are 15 residues in the CDR3. Germline trimming cut 5 bases from V and 7 bases from J; bases unmatched to any gene: 8. CDR1 is MNHNY, CDR2 SVGAGI, per germline (reference sequence). As every portion of the isolated RNA was reverse transcribed, the sequencing read expressed TCRB transcripts. Libraries were prepared by immunoSEQ multiplex PCR; TCRdb keeps only in-frame clonotypes and omits some of them. The sample records approximately 170,000 clones, 9% to 10% being singletons.

The TCR was taken from a woman between 18 and 29 years old in good health. This chain joins TRBV6-6 and TRBJ1-6; 7 bases align to TRBD1. Sequencing was done on a sample of central memory CD4+ T cells from blood. The CDR3 DNA reads TGTGCCAGCAGTCCGACAGGGAGCTTCAATTCACCCCTCCACTTT. Its translation is CASSPTGSFNSPLHF.